The 6 T cell receptor beta chains presented below share a single source sample, sequenced in a study of immune evolution from preneoplasia to lung adenocarcinoma. Sequenced by immunoSEQ multiplex PCR; TCRdb stores in-frame clones only, minus some. The sample contains some 14,000 clones, approximately 80% of which appear only once. Material: FFPE minimally invasive lung adenocarcinoma tissue. These receptor sequences come from a person between 65 and 79 years old with lung adenocarcinoma.

The chain employs TRBV4-1 and TRBJ2-2, with D hard to call. The CDR3 is made up of 15 amino acids. V was pared by 0 bases and J by 1 base, with 6 bases between. The germline CDR1 and CDR2 sequences are MGHRA and YSYEKL. This chain's CDR3 is CASSQEQQNTGELFF. CDR3 sequence (DNA): TGCGCCAGCAGCCAAGAGCAGCAGAACACCGGGGAGCTGTTTTTT.

This rearrangement joins TRBV28 to TRBJ2-2, with D tentatively TRBD1 (6 bases). The CDR3 covers 15 residues. Germline V gene sequence: CDR1 MDHEN, CDR2 SYDVKM. With 4 bases removed from V and 5 bases from J, the gap between germline ends came to 14 bases. The CDR3 coding sequence is TGTGCCAGCAGTTCGCCACAGGGATCGACCGGGGAGCTGTTTTTT. Translating it yields CASSSPQGSTGELFF.

J is TRBJ2-1 and V is TRBV18; D remains unclear. The CDR3 sequence is 12 residues long. In germline, CDR1 is KGHSH, CDR2 LQKENI. V dropped 3 bases and J dropped 9 bases, with 9 bases sitting between them. The CDR3 coding sequence is TGTGCCAGCTCACCTTCAACCGGTGAGCAGTTCTTC. It is translated as CASSPSTGEQFF.

The chain is built from TRBV6-4 and TRBJ1-1; tentative D call: TRBD1 (5 bases). Germline values: CDR1 MRHNA, CDR2 SNTAGT. Deletions cut 5 bases from V and 5 bases from J, with 12 bases between. This CDR3 comprises 13 residues. CDR3 DNA: TGTGCCAGCAGTAAGGAGTCAGGGACTGAAGCTTTCTTT. It is translated as CASSKESGTEAFF.

The chain is built from TRBV2 and TRBJ1-5, with D possibly TRBD1 on 6 matching bases. V lost 6 bases to trimming and J lost 5 bases, with 11 bases between them. The CDR3 has 13 residues. The V gene's germline CDR1 is SNHLY and CDR2 FYNNEI. The CDR3 loop reads CASRGGPDQPQHF. In nucleotides, the CDR3 is TGTGCCAGCAGGGGGGGGCCCGATCAGCCCCAGCATTTT.

The chain uses TRBV7-2 and TRBJ2-7, with D perhaps given as TRBD1 or TRBD2 (5 bases each). V gave up 2 bases and J gave up 2 bases, with 13 bases separating them. The CDR3 loop spans 15 amino acids. Germline assignment: CDR1 SGHTA and CDR2 FQGNSA. The CDR3, as DNA: TGTGCCAGCAGCTTAATCCGGGGCCCTACCTACGAGCAGTACTTC. Translated, it gives CASSLIRGPTYEQYF. Supplemented by reference TRBV7-2 and TRBJ2-7, the full variable domain reads GAGVSQSPSNKVTEKGKDVELRCDPISGHTALYWYRQSLGQGLEFLIYFQGNSAPDKSGLPSDRFSAERTGGSVSTLTIQRTQQEDSAVYLCASSLIRGPTYEQYFGPGTRLTVT.